Described below is a single T cell receptor (beta chain) sequence and its context. TCRdb's table, derived via immunoSEQ multiplex PCR, lists solely in-frame clones and lacks some. The top ten hold about 6.7% of the sample, which has approximately 330,000 clones, just under 80% seen once. The sample comes from a study of cytotoxic CD8 clonotypes in ibrutinib-treated CLL. The V and J ends lost 6 bases and 2 bases respectively, with 16 bases between them. The CDR3 runs to 16 residues. Germline V CDR1 and CDR2: MNHEY, SMNVEV (reference sequence). The receptor was isolated from a human donor with chronic lymphocytic leukemia. Material: PBMCs, obtained before ibrutinib treatment. The rearrangement links TRBV27 to TRBJ2-2; either TRBD1 or TRBD2 may supply D (5 bases each). The CDR3 nucleotides read TGTGCCAGCAGACCCCCGGGGCAGGATAACACCGGGGAGCTGTTTTTT. Translation gives CASRPPGQDNTGELFF.